The 24 T cell receptor beta chains listed next were all sequenced from one sample in a study of early stage breast cancer tumors. The repertoire was sequenced with immunoSEQ multiplex PCR; TCRdb's copy has only in-frame clones and lacks some. The sample comprises roughly 49,000 clones, around 80% of which are singletons, and roughly 3.5% rests with the top ten. The sample consisted of blood. The source is a person aged 40-50 years with breast cancer.

The rearrangement links TRBV7-3 to TRBJ1-2; 7 nucleotides agree with TRBD1. Germline trimming cut 1 base from V and 8 bases from J; bases unmatched to any gene: 13. The CDR3 covers 16 residues. The V gene's germline CDR1 is SGHTA and CDR2 FQGTGA. Here the CDR3 DNA reads TGTGCCAGCAGCTTAAACCCGGGAACAGGGGAAAGGGGCTACACCTTC. Translated, it gives CASSLNPGTGERGYTF.

The chain joins TRBV4-1 to TRBJ2-4; D gene ambiguous. V was clipped by 2 bases and J by 3 bases, with 17 bases between them. The CDR3 has 17 residues. The germline gives CDR1 MGHRA, CDR2 YSYEKL. CDR3 amino acids: CASSQPKDGSVKNIQYF. The CDR3 region has the DNA TGCGCCAGCAGCCAACCGAAGGACGGGTCGGTCAAAAACATTCAGTACTTC.

This rearrangement joins TRBV29-1 to TRBJ2-7, with D unclear. Trimming shortened V by 0 bases and J by 7 bases, and 10 bases separated the two germline ends. Germline CDR1 and CDR2: SQVTM and ANQGSEA. CDR3 length: 12 residues. The CDR3: CSVEEGGLEQYF. CDR3 bases: TGCAGCGTTGAAGAGGGTGGGTTGGAGCAGTACTTC.

V gene TRBV30 combines with J gene TRBJ2-4; 9 bases are a match to TRBD2. Losses at the gene ends were 0 bases for V and 7 bases for J; bases not matched to a gene: 7. Germline-derived CDR1 and CDR2 are GTSNPN and SVGIG (reference sequence). The CDR3 extends over 15 amino acids. The CDR3 here is CAWSVTSGLPNIQYF. In DNA, the CDR3 is TGTGCCTGGAGTGTCACTAGCGGGTTACCTAACATTCAGTACTTC.

The chain links TRBV5-1 to TRBJ1-3; tentatively, D is TRBD1 (5 bases). Germline lookup yields CDR1 SGHRS and CDR2 YFSETQ. The CDR3 has 16 residues. The V end lost 0 bases, the J end lost 3 bases, and 13 bases lay between the germline ends. The DNA for the CDR3 is TGCGCCAGCAGCTTGGCCGCAGGGTCGGGTGGAAACACCATATATTTT. This codes for CASSLAAGSGGNTIYF.

The chain carries TRBV4-1 and TRBJ2-3; a possible D gene is TRBD2 (5 bases). This CDR3 spans 17 amino acids. Germline values: CDR1 MGHRA, CDR2 YSYEKL. Trimming removed 1 base from V and 1 base from J, with 15 bases in between. CDR3 amino acids: CASSQVLTRTGTDTQYF. For the CDR3, the DNA is TGCGCCAGCAGCCAAGTCCTTACTAGGACGGGCACAGATACGCAGTATTTT.

The chain recombines TRBV7-9 with TRBJ2-1; 10 bases line up with TRBD2. V trimming: 6 bases; J trimming: 4 bases; junction bases outside the gene matches: 15. Per the germline V gene, CDR1 is SEHNR and CDR2 is FQNEAQ (reference sequence). This CDR3 is built from 18 residues. Written as DNA, the CDR3 is TGTGCCAGCAGACACGGGGGGGCTAGCGGGAGTTTTTACAATGAGCAGTTCTTC. This translates into CASRHGGASGSFYNEQFF.

This clone appeared a few times. This sequence joins TRBV10-2 and TRBJ2-3; no firm D call. V lost 5 bases and J lost 1, with 7 bases in between. The germline CDR1 and CDR2 sequences are WSHSY and SAAADI. The CDR3 covers 13 residues. The CDR3 protein is CASSLSGTDTQYF. The CDR3 nucleotides read TGCGCCAGCAGTCTGTCGGGCACAGATACGCAGTATTTT.

The genes are TRBV5-1 and TRBJ2-7, with 7 positions matching TRBD2. CDR1 and CDR2 (germline): SGHRS, YFSETQ. CDR3 length: 13 amino acids. V gave up 3 bases and J gave up 3 bases; unmatched junction bases: 3. The CDR3 loop is CASSSSGNYEQYF. CDR3 nucleotides: TGCGCCAGCAGCTCTAGCGGAAACTACGAGCAGTACTTC. The whole variable domain, filled in from reference TRBV5-1 and TRBJ2-7, reads KAGVTQTPRYLIKTRGQQVTLSCSPISGHRSVSWYQQTPGQGLQFLFEYFSETQRNKGNFPGRFSGRQFSNSRSEMNVSTLELGDSALYLCASSSSGNYEQYFGPGTRLTVT.

The chain carries TRBV6-1 and TRBJ2-7, with D perhaps matching TRBD1 (5 bases). The CDR3 has 12 residues. Germline V CDR1 and CDR2: MNHNS, SASEGT. The CDR3 bases are TGTGTCTCGAGACAGAGGATCTACGAGCAGTACTTC. It codes for CVSRQRIYEQYF.

A single count supports this clone. The chain joins TRBV21-1 to TRBJ1-4. TRBV21-1 is a known pseudogene. This CDR3 comprises 18 residues. The CDR3 DNA is TGTGCCAGCAGCAAAAGGAAGGGTGGGACGGCCCAATGCGAAAAACTGTTTTTT. Translation: CASSKRKGGTAQCEKLFF.

The chain recombines TRBV4-1 with TRBJ2-1, with 7 bases identical to TRBD2. CDR3 length equals 17 residues. The ends lost 2 bases at V and 3 bases at J; junction bases unmatched: 10. Germline CDR1 is MGHRA and CDR2 is YSYEKL. The CDR3 DNA sequence: TGCGCCAGCAGCCAAATCGGAGGACTAGTTTTCTACAATGAGCAGTTCTTC. This codes for CASSQIGGLVFYNEQFF.

J is TRBJ2-7 and V is TRBV19; TRBD1 aligns across 7 bases. Germline V lookup: CDR1 LNHDA, CDR2 SQIVND (reference sequence). Germline trimming cut 5 bases from V and 7 bases from J; bases unmatched to any gene: 14. The CDR3 totals 15 residues. The CDR3 protein is CASSLTKQGLREQYF. DNA of the CDR3: TGTGCCAGTAGTTTAACAAAACAGGGGTTGAGGGAGCAGTACTTC.

V is TRBV19 and J is TRBJ1-1, with a tentative D call TRBD1 (5 bases). The CDR3 is 15 amino acids. The germline CDR1 and CDR2 sequences are LNHDA and SQIVND (reference sequence). Trimming cost V 3 bases and J 5 bases, with 16 bases left between them. CDR3 nucleotides: TGTGCCAGTAGTATGGGGATGAGGGGTGAGACTGAAGCTTTCTTT. It is translated as CASSMGMRGETEAFF.

The CDR3 bases are TGTGCCAGCAGCCCCTCGGGACTCGTTAATTACGAGCAGTACTTC. Amino acids: CASSPSGLVNYEQYF. This rearrangement joins TRBV5-6 to TRBJ2-7; D is possibly TRBD2 (6 bases). This CDR3 contains 15 residues. The V gene lost 4 bases and the J gene lost 4 bases, with 18 bases spanning the gap. Germline CDR1 SGHDT, CDR2 YYEEEE.

This clone was observed a handful of times. The V call is TRBV19, the J call TRBJ1-2; TRBD1 agrees at 11 bases. Germline V gene data show CDR1 as LNHDA and CDR2 as SQIVND (reference sequence). CDR3 size: 16 residues. The ends lost 6 bases at V and 1 base at J; junction bases unmatched: 7. For the CDR3, the DNA is TGTGCCAGTAGCGTTGGACAGGGGGCGTTTAACTATGGCTACACCTTC. Its translation is CASSVGQGAFNYGYTF.

V gene TRBV6-1 combines with J gene TRBJ2-7; D gene unclear. Germline loops: CDR1 MNHNS, CDR2 SASEGT. The CDR3 has 14 amino acids. V was clipped by 2 bases and J by 6 bases, with 14 bases between them. CDR3 DNA: TGTGCCAGCAGTGAATTGGTCCGCCATACCGAGCAGTACTTC. This translates into CASSELVRHTEQYF.

The chain carries TRBV5-6 and TRBJ2-5, with 12 bases matching TRBD2. Germline loops: CDR1 SGHDT, CDR2 YYEEEE. The CDR3 is 16 residues long. V gave up 4 bases and J gave up 3 bases; unmatched junction bases: 7. CDR3: CASSRLTSGSKETQYF. The CDR3 DNA reads TGTGCCAGCAGCCGTTTGACTAGCGGGAGTAAAGAGACCCAGTACTTC.

This clone was detected only a few times. The V and J genes are TRBV11-2 and TRBJ2-7; D may be TRBD1 or TRBD2 (5 bases each). Germline V gene sequence: CDR1 SGHAT, CDR2 FQNNGV. The CDR3 contains 15 residues. V lost 7 bases to trimming and J lost 3 bases, with 19 bases between them. The CDR3: CASTPGDPGYYEQYF. DNA for the CDR3: TGTGCCAGCACCCCCGGGGACCCCGGGTACTACGAGCAGTACTTC. Looking up the rest from reference TRBV11-2 and TRBJ2-7 gives the full variable domain: EAGVAQSPRYKIIEKRQSVAFWCNPISGHATLYWYQQILGQGPKLLIQFQNNGVVDDSQLPKDRFSAERLKGVDSTLKIQPAKLEDSAVYLCASTPGDPGYYEQYFGPGTRLTVT.

There are a few counts of this clone. This chain connects TRBV21-1 to TRBJ2-7; TRBD1 was called by the table and not checked on the DNA. TRBV21-1 is classified as a pseudogene. The CDR3 is 14 residues long. The CDR3 DNA is TGTGCCAGCTCTTCTAGGGGCGCATCTTACGAGCAGTACTTC. As protein: CASSSRGASYEQYF.

The chain links TRBV7-6 to TRBJ1-5; D is perhaps TRBD1 (5 bases). CDR1 and CDR2 from the germline V gene are SGHVS and FNYEAQ. This CDR3 spans 16 amino acids. V lost 0 bases to trimming and J lost 1 base, with 10 bases between them. Here the CDR3 DNA reads TGTGCCAGCAGCTTAGCTCCTTGGGGGAGCAATCAGCCCCAGCATTTT. It is translated as CASSLAPWGSNQPQHF.

The rearrangement links TRBV11-3 to TRBJ2-4; D ambiguous. Trimming took 5 bases from V and 1 from J, leaving 12 bases between them. Germline V gene sequence: CDR1 SGHNT, CDR2 YENEEA. The CDR3 has 15 residues. The CDR3 bases are TGTGCCAGCAGCCTGGTACAAACGGCCAAAAACATTCAGTACTTC. Amino acids: CASSLVQTAKNIQYF.

Only one count was recorded for this clone. The chain is built from TRBV18 and TRBJ2-2, with D perhaps matching TRBD1 or TRBD2 (5 bases each). Germline CDR1 is KGHSH and CDR2 is LQKENI. The CDR3 sequence is 16 residues long. The ends were cut back, 5 bases at V and 1 base at J, with 14 bases in the middle. In DNA form, the CDR3 reads TGTGCCAGCTCATCTAGCCGGGGCGGGAACACCGGGGAGCTGTTTTTT. Protein sequence: CASSSSRGGNTGELFF.

The CDR3 bases are TGTGCCAGCAGTGAGGGGCGCGAAACCGGGGAGCTGTTTTTT. This gives the protein CASSEGRETGELFF. The V gene is TRBV7-9, the J gene TRBJ2-2, with D possibly called TRBD1 or TRBD2 (5 bases each). With 6 bases removed from V and 5 bases from J, the gap between germline ends came to 13 bases. The CDR3 totals 14 residues. Germline CDR1 and CDR2: SEHNR and FQNEAQ (reference sequence).